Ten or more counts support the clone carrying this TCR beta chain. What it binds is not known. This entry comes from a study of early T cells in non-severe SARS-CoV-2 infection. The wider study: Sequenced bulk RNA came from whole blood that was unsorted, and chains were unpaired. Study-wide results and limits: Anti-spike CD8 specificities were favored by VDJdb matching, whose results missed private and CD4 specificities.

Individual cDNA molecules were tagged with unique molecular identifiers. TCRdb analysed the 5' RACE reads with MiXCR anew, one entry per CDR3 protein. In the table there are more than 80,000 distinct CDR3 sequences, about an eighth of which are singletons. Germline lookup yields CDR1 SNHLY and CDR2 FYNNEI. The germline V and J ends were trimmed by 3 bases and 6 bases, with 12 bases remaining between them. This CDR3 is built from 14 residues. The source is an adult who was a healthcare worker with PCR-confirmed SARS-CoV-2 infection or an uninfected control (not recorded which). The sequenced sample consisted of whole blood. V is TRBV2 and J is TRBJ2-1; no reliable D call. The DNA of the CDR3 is TGTGCCAGCAGTGAGACTGCCCTGGGCAATGAGCAGTTCTTC. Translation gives CASSETALGNEQFF.